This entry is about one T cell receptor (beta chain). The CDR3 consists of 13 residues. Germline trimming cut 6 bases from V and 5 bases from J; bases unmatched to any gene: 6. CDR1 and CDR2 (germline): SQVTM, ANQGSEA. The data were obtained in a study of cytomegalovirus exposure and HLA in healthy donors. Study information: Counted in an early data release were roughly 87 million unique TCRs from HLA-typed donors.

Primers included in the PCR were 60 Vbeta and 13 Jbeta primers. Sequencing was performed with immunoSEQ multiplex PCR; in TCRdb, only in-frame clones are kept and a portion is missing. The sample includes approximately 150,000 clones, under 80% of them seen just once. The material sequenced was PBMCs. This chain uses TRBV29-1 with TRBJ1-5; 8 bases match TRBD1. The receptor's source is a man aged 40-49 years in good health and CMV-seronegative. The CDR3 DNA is TGCAGCGTGGCGACAGGGGCCCATCAGCCCCAGCATTTT. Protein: CSVATGAHQPQHF.